The T cell receptor (beta chain) under discussion was sequenced for a study of T-cell memory formation after mild COVID-19. TCRdb reanalysed the 5' RACE reads using MiXCR and keeps one entry per CDR3 protein. The repertoire holds some 600,000 distinct CDR3 sequences, with around a sixth as singletons. Trimming took 3 bases from V and 3 from J, leaving 11 bases between them. The CDR3 spans 14 residues. Germline assignment: CDR1 KGHSH and CDR2 LQKENI. The sequenced sample was PBMCs or a T cell subset sorted from them (not recorded which). J is TRBJ1-1 and V is TRBV18; unclear D gene. The sequence came from an adult woman who had mild COVID-19 (a few samples of this study predate the infection). Cell type and time point are not known. CDR3 DNA sequence: TGTGCCAGCTCACCGCCCGACGGAGACACTGAAGCTTTCTTT. Its protein product is CASSPPDGDTEAFF. The whole variable domain, filled in from reference TRBV18 and TRBJ1-1, reads NAGVMQNPRHLVRRRGQEARLRCSPMKGHSHVYWYRQLPEEGLKFMVYLQKENIIDESGMPKERFSAEFPKEGPSILRIQQVVRGDSAAYFCASSPPDGDTEAFFGQGTRLTVV.